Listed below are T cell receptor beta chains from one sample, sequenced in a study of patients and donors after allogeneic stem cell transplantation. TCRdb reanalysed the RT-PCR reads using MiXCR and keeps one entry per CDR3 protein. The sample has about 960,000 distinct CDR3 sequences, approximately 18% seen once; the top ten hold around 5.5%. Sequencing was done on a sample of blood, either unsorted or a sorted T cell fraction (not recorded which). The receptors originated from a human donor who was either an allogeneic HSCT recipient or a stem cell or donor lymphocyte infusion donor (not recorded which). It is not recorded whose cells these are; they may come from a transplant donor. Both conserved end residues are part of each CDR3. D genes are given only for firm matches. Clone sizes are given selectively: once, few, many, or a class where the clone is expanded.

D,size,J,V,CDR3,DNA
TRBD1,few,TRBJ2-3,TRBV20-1,CSPTDRVGTDTQYF,TGCAGTCCGACGGACAGGGTTGGCACAGATACGCAGTATTTT
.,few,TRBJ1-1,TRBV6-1,CASSDPGRGIQAFF,TGTGCCAGCAGTGATCCGGGACGGGGGATTCAAGCTTTCTTT
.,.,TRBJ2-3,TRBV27,CASSFAFEEDTQYF,TGTGCCAGCAGTTTTGCTTTCGAGGAAGATACGCAGTATTTT
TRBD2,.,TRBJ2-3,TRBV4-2,CASSRKLAGGPLDTQYF,TGTGCCAGCAGCCGGAAACTAGCGGGAGGACCCCTTGATACGCAGTATTTT
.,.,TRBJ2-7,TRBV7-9,CASSLLFGGAEQYF,TGTGCCAGCAGCTTACTTTTTGGGGGAGCCGAGCAGTACTTC
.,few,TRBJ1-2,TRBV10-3,CAIRGDTLYGYTF,TGTGCCATCAGGGGAGACACCCTCTATGGCTACACCTTC
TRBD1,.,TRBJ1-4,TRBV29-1,CSVEDLDRAAEKLFF,TGCAGCGTTGAAGATCTGGACAGGGCGGCTGAAAAACTGTTTTTT
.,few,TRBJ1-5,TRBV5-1,CASSLEGQPEKAPRNQPQHF,TGCGCCAGCAGCTTGGAAGGACAGCCCGAGAAGGCCCCGCGCAATCAGCCCCAGCATTTT
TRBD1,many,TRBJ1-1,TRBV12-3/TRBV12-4,CASSLLPGQPDTEAFF,TGTGCCAGCAGTCTTCTACCGGGACAGCCTGACACTGAAGCTTTCTTT
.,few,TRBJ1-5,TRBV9,CASSVAPSGSQHF,TGTGCCAGCAGCGTAGCTCCGTCAGGGTCTCAGCATTTT
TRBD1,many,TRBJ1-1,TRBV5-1,CASSRPGQDHNEAFF,TGCGCCAGCAGTCGACCGGGACAGGACCACAATGAAGCTTTCTTT
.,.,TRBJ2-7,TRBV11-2,CASSLVGSDEQYF,TGTGCCAGCAGCTTGGTCGGGAGCGACGAGCAGTACTTC
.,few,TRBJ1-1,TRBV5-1,CASSLTSMNTEAFF,TGCGCCAGCAGTCTTACCTCAATGAACACTGAAGCTTTCTTT
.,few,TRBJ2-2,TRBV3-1,CASSQLVPGELFF,TGTGCCAGCAGCCAACTTGTCCCCGGGGAGCTGTTTTTT
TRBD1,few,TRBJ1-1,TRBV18,CASSPGTGGDTEAFF,TGTGCCAGCTCACCAGGGACAGGTGGGGACACTGAAGCTTTCTTT
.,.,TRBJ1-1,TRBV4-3,CASSQGARVNTEAFF,TGCGCCAGCAGCCAAGGGGCCCGAGTGAACACTGAAGCTTTCTTT
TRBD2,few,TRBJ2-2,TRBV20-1,CSGALAGGSTVELFF,TGCAGTGGAGCGCTAGCGGGAGGGTCCACCGTGGAGCTGTTTTTT
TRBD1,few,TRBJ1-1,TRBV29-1,CSVEETGFLTEAFF,TGCAGCGTTGAAGAGACAGGGTTTCTAACTGAAGCTTTCTTT
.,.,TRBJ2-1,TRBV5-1,CASSLEGQNYNEQFF,TGCGCCAGCAGCTTGGAAGGACAGAATTACAATGAGCAGTTCTTC
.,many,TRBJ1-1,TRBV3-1,CASSQGGSEAFF,TGTGCCAGCAGCCAAGGGGGGTCTGAAGCTTTCTTT
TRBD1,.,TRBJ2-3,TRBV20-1,CSARGGTDFTDTQYF,TGCAGTGCTAGAGGAGGGACAGACTTCACAGATACGCAGTATTTT
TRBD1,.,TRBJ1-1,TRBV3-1,CASSQEGTGPRTEAFF,TGTGCCAGCAGCCAAGAGGGGACAGGGCCGAGGACTGAAGCTTTCTTT
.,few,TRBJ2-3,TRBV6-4,CASSDSGQGGPDTQYF,TGTGCCAGCAGTGACTCGGGGCAGGGGGGCCCAGATACGCAGTATTTT
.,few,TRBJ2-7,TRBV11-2,CASSSLGRSGQYF,TGTGCCAGCAGCTCGTTGGGGAGATCCGGGCAGTACTTC
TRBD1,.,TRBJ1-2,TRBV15,CATSLDRHHF,TGTGCCACCAGCCTGGACAGGCACCACTTC
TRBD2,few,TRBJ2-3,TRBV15,CATSTPPAGRPDTQYF,TGTGCCACCAGCACCCCCCCAGCGGGGAGGCCAGATACGCAGTATTTT
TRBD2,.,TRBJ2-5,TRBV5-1,CASSTGLAGELETQYF,TGCGCCAGCAGCACGGGACTAGCGGGAGAATTAGAGACCCAGTACTTC
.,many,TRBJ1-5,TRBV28,CASSPLRVNQPQHF,TGTGCCAGCAGTCCGCTCAGGGTAAATCAGCCCCAGCATTTT
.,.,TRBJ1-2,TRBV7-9,CASSQEAEKSYTF,TGTGCCAGCAGCCAAGAGGCAGAGAAAAGCTACACCTTC
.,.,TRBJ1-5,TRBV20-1,CSASPTDYSNQPQHF,TGCAGTGCTAGCCCGACAGATTATAGCAATCAGCCCCAGCATTTT
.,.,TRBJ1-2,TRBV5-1,CASSLVRPLYGYTF,TGCGCCAGCAGCTTGGTCAGGCCCCTCTATGGCTACACCTTC
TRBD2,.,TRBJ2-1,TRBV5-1,CASRTTSSRVNEQFF,TGCGCCAGCAGGACGACTAGCAGCCGTGTAAATGAGCAGTTCTTC
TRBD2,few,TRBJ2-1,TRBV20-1,CSARDPSGGSSSYNEQFF,TGCAGTGCTAGAGATCCTAGCGGGGGCTCTAGCTCCTACAATGAGCAGTTCTTC